The present TCR beta chain was sequenced within a study of shared clonotypes between healthy human individuals (dated by TCRdb to 2018 to 2021). For the wider study: A few men and a couple of women, aged 18 to 49 years, made up the cohort. To estimate repertoire size and how much clonotypes are shared between individuals, the study performed deep sequencing of blood TCR repertoires from a few healthy adults. Different laboratories and diverse techniques were used to prepare libraries and sequence TCR repertoires, to increase sequencing depth and limit assay-specific biases. Leukapheresis yielded between about 0.94 and 9 billion PBMCs per donor.

The donors were healthy, HIV-negative adults who had no recently reported acute infections or vaccinations. All donors were Caucasian adults living in Nashville, Tennessee, USA. For unsorted samples, 75 million to 100 million PBMCs were counted and genomic DNA was extracted with the QIAamp DNA Blood Mini kit. Blood was obtained by leukapheresis, after which PBMCs were separated by Ficoll-Histopaque density gradient centrifugation and cryopreserved in liquid nitrogen vapor phase. Using the deep immunoSEQ assay, multiplex PCR amplified TCR CDR3 regions from genomic DNA. Genomic DNA extracted from each cell subset was distributed evenly over all wells of several immunoSEQ 96-well plates, and each plate served as one replicate. For unsorted PBMC, about 300 ng genomic DNA, equal to approximately 30,000 T cell genomes, was loaded into each replicate PCR. Ten immunoSEQ deep assay plates were used to sequence the unsorted PBMC genomic DNA. The purified libraries were quantified using a Qubit 3.0 fluorometer, sized with a Bioanalyzer 2100, and then quantified again using the KAPA Library Quantification kit. Every immunoSEQ 96-well plate was sequenced on a dedicated single-read 150-cycle Illumina NextSeq 550 flow cell. The study's processing was this. The immunoSEQ output contained only junctional sequences without quality scores, so filtering could not match that applied to full-length reads. To assign V/J genes and CDR3, sequences were annotated using PyIR, a Python wrapper for IgBLAST v1.9, with IMGT germline references. Any read was removed if the V/J assignment was weak (E-value above 1e-6), the CDR3 was missing, or the read contained stop codons, out-of-frame junctions, or ambiguous translated residues. V3J clonotypes were defined as sequences sharing an identical inferred V gene, J gene, and CDR3 amino acid sequence. To compute the percentage overlap between repertoires, the number of shared unique clonotypes was divided by the size of the smaller repertoire. RTK rarefaction, the Chao1 estimator, and Recon v2.1 estimates of unobserved clonotypes were used to assess repertoire richness. TCRdb holds this immuneACCESS table with in-frame rearrangements only. Some clones are missing; in checked studies, unresolved V genes explain under half, and the rest has no known cause. The V and J calls and the clone size are those of that table, but D and trimming were determined from the DNA. Here the sample has approximately 510,000 clones; 60% to 85% occur a single time. Together, the top ten hold 10% to 15% of the sample.

Concerning this clone itself: Its specific antigen is unknown. No much larger clone is present one base from it, and per-base qualities are unavailable.

The germline V gene (reference sequence) gives CDR1 as LNHDA and CDR2 as SQIVND. Including the terminal cysteine and phenylalanine, the CDR3 comprises 15 residues. Only the CDR3 portion is preserved as DNA: 45 bases, with reading frame beginning at the first base. V and J are trimmed by 3 bases and 3 bases, and the gene matches miss 4 bases of the junction. Paper-wide results and their limitations: Because the study included only a small number of donors, the genetic and exposure-history diversity represented was limited. Sampling was restricted to blood, and TCR repertoires in tissue are likely to differ from TCR repertoires in blood. Pairwise subsampling indicated that sequencing depth was expected to affect the degree of clonotype sharing among donors.

The sample comprised PBMCs. The receptor was derived from a woman in her thirties or forties in good health. Some clones in this sample may be carry-over from other donors' samples. The rearrangement joined TRBV19 to TRBJ2-4, with 8 bases matching TRBD1. In nucleotide form, the sequence is TGTGCCAGTAGTATGGGACAGGCGTTCAAAAACATTCAGTACTTC. It encodes CASSMGQAFKNIQYF.